This passage covers 6 T cell receptor beta chains from one sample sequenced in a study of T cells in tuberculosis. This sample's time point: new active TB diagnosis, blood taken before or within 7 days of starting treatment. Here immunoSEQ multiplex PCR was the method, and the copy in TCRdb shows in-frame clones only, minus some. The sample contains around 40,000 clones, approximately 95% of which appear only once. The sample was PBMCs, taken at tuberculosis diagnosis. Receptors originate from an adult with tuberculosis.

The chain combines TRBV29-1 with TRBJ1-5; the match to TRBD1 covers 7 bases. J was trimmed by 1 base and V by 6 bases; bases with no gene match: 9. Germline lookup yields CDR1 SQVTM and CDR2 ANQGSEA. This CDR3 is 15 amino acids long. CDR3 in DNA: TGCAGCGTCGCCTACGGGACAGAAAGCAATCAGCCCCAGCATTTT. Its protein is CSVAYGTESNQPQHF.

The gene calls are TRBV4-1 and TRBJ1-2; D unresolved. CDR1 and CDR2 (germline): MGHRA, YSYEKL. V shed 1 base and J shed 2 bases, with 11 bases lying between them. The CDR3 covers 15 residues. The CDR3 nucleotides are TGCGCCAGCAGCCAAGTGGCCAGGTCGAACTATGGCTACACCTTC. As protein: CASSQVARSNYGYTF.

The rearrangement links TRBV29-1 to TRBJ2-1; TRBD2 matches 13 bases. Germline assignment: CDR1 SQVTM and CDR2 ANQGSEA. The V gene end was trimmed by 3 bases and the J gene end by 0 bases; junction bases not matched to a gene: 5. This CDR3 spans 17 amino acids. The CDR3 DNA reads as TGCAGCGTTGAGGGACTAGCGGGGCTCCGCTCCTACAATGAGCAGTTCTTC. It codes for CSVEGLAGLRSYNEQFF.

In this sample, this clone turned up a few times. In the same sample, other DNA sequences code for this CDR3. The V call is TRBV6-1, the J call TRBJ2-7; D is undetermined. The CDR3 sequence is 13 residues long. Trimming took 2 bases from V and 6 from J, leaving 11 bases between them. Germline V gene data show CDR1 as MNHNS and CDR2 as SASEGT. The CDR3 region has the DNA TGTGCCAGCAGTGAATCTAGTTACTTCGAGCAGTACTTC. It translates to CASSESSYFEQYF.

The chain uses TRBV2 and TRBJ1-5; 7 bases align to TRBD1. Germline V gene lookup returns CDR1 SNHLY and CDR2 FYNNEI. CDR3 length equals 16 residues. V was pared by 3 bases and J by 9 bases, with 14 bases of the junction left unmatched. The CDR3 coding sequence is TGTGCCAGCAGTGATTCCCCACTCAGGGGGACCCGGCCCCAGCATTTT. Amino acids: CASSDSPLRGTRPQHF. Complete variable domain (other parts from reference TRBV2 and TRBJ1-5): EPEVTQTPSHQVTQMGQEVILRCVPISNHLYFYWYRQILGQKVEFLVSFYNNEISEKSEIFDDQFSVERPDGSNFTLKIRSTKLEDSAMYFCASSDSPLRGTRPQHFGDGTRLSIL.

The CDR3: CASSIWSPAGYEQYF. The DNA of the CDR3 is TGTGCCAGTAGTATTTGGTCCCCAGCGGGATACGAGCAGTACTTC. V gene TRBV19 combines with J gene TRBJ2-7; TRBD2 matches 7 bases. J was trimmed by 4 bases and V by 3 bases; bases with no gene match: 9. The germline V gene has CDR1 LNHDA and CDR2 SQIVND (reference sequence). This CDR3 is 15 amino acids long.